The entry that follows covers one T cell receptor (beta chain) sequence. The table came from immunoSEQ multiplex PCR; TCRdb's copy has only in-frame clones and leaves some out. The data show around 99,000 clones, around 90% seen once. This record comes from a study of T cell responses to AZD1222 COVID-19 vaccine. V was cut by 4 bases and J by 1 base, with 12 bases left in between. CDR3 length: 15 residues. Germline assignment: CDR1 SGHRS and CDR2 YFSETQ. Material: peripheral blood, obtained on day 0 of AZD1222 vaccination. The sequence was obtained from an adult in good health. This sequence joins TRBV5-1 and TRBJ2-1; D is undetermined. This CDR3 reads CASSPESVSYNEQFF. CDR3 sequence (DNA): TGCGCCAGCAGCCCGGAGAGCGTATCCTACAATGAGCAGTTCTTC.